The 2 T cell receptor beta chains below come from one sample, sequenced in a study of OX40 agonist ivuxolimab in advanced cancers. TCRdb's table, derived via immunoSEQ multiplex PCR, lists solely in-frame clones and lacks some. The repertoire includes 77,000 or so clones, about 87% of them detected once, and roughly 0.54% sits in the top ten. Sequencing used CD4+ or CD8+ T cells sorted from blood, obtained in a trial of the OX40 agonist ivuxolimab. All receptors come from an adult with an advanced solid tumor such as melanoma, head and neck, liver or kidney cancer.

The chain recombines TRBV28 with TRBJ1-2; 8 nucleotides align to TRBD1. CDR1 and CDR2 from the germline V gene are MDHEN and SYDVKM. The junction had 11 bases not matched to a gene; V was cut back by 2 bases and J by 0 bases. This CDR3 region has 18 residues. The CDR3 sequence: CASSLVDRGGPTNYGYTF. The CDR3 DNA reads as TGTGCCAGCAGTTTAGTTGACAGGGGAGGGCCCACTAACTATGGCTACACCTTC.

The genes are TRBV30 and TRBJ1-2, with 9 bases fitting TRBD1. Germline V CDR1 and CDR2: GTSNPN, SVGIG (reference sequence). Trimming took 6 bases from V and 4 from J; bases not matched to a gene: 9. The CDR3 consists of 14 residues. The CDR3 DNA reads as TGTGCCTGTCCGGGACAGGGCCTTTCCTATGGCTACACCTTC. Its translation is CACPGQGLSYGYTF.